Below are 8 T cell receptor beta chains sequenced from a single sample in a study of T cell responses to AZD1222 COVID-19 vaccine. Generated by immunoSEQ multiplex PCR, the TCRdb table keeps only in-frame clones and is missing some. The table records over 150,000 clones, about 91% of them present only once. Sequencing used peripheral blood, obtained on day 0 of AZD1222 vaccination. These receptors all stem from an adult in good health.

The chain carries TRBV7-2 and TRBJ2-3, with 9 bases aligning to TRBD2. V lost 6 bases to trimming and J lost 1 base; unmatched junction nucleotides: 5. Germline CDR1 is SGHTA and CDR2 is FQGNSA. This CDR3 is 15 amino acids long. The CDR3 bases are TGTGCCAGCAGAACCGTAGCGGGGGGCACAGATACGCAGTATTTT. This sequence encodes CASRTVAGGTDTQYF.

The chain uses TRBV4-1 and TRBJ1-4, with D possibly TRBD1 on 5 matching bases. V lost 0 bases, J lost 6 bases, and 17 bases lay in between. The CDR3 has 17 residues. Germline CDR1 reads MGHRA; CDR2 reads YSYEKL. Here the CDR3 reads CASSQDGRAREYEKLFF. The DNA of the CDR3 is TGCGCCAGCAGCCAAGATGGGAGGGCCAGGGAGTATGAAAAACTGTTTTTT.

The rearrangement uses TRBV10-1 and TRBJ2-2, with D possibly matching TRBD2 (5 bases). V dropped 3 bases and J dropped 0 bases, with 17 bases sitting between them. The germline gives CDR1 WNHNN, CDR2 SYGVQD (reference sequence). The CDR3 is 18 amino acids. CDR3 region: CASSDGSGSRPNTGELFF. In nucleotides, the CDR3 is TGCGCCAGCAGTGATGGGAGTGGCAGTCGTCCGAACACCGGGGAGCTGTTTTTT.

This clone has a single count. The chain employs TRBV28 and TRBJ2-4; D unclear. The CDR3 extends over 13 amino acids. Per the germline V gene, CDR1 is MDHEN and CDR2 is SYDVKM. V gave up 6 bases and J gave up 0 bases, with 6 bases separating them. CDR3 DNA: TGTGCCAGCAGAGTTGTAGCCAAAAACATTCAGTACTTC. Amino acids: CASRVVAKNIQYF.

The rearrangement links TRBV7-3 to TRBJ2-3; possible D gene TRBD2, 6 bases. The CDR3 is 14 amino acids. Trimming left V 1 base short and J 6 bases short, with 11 bases between. CDR1 is SGHTA and CDR2 is FQGTGA in the germline V gene. CDR3 sequence: CASSLRTRGDTQYF. The CDR3 bases are TGTGCCAGCAGCTTAAGGACCCGGGGGGATACGCAGTATTTT.

The CDR3 reads CASISGLTEAFF. The CDR3 DNA follows: TGTGCCAGCATATCTGGGCTCACTGAAGCTTTCTTT. The chain is built from TRBV12-3 or TRBV12-4 and TRBJ1-1; the D is unclear. The CDR3 has 12 residues. V gave up 7 bases and J gave up 4 bases, with 10 bases separating them.

This clone came up a few times. This chain connects TRBV5-4 to TRBJ2-6; either TRBD1 or TRBD2 may fit D (5 bases each). This CDR3 comprises 17 residues. Germline values: CDR1 SGHNT, CDR2 YYREEE (reference sequence). V was clipped by 4 bases and J by 0 bases, with 14 bases between them. The CDR3 loop is CASSPGRTFSGANVLTF. The CDR3 DNA follows: TGTGCCAGCAGCCCGGGACGGACTTTCTCTGGGGCCAACGTCCTGACTTTC.

The rearrangement links TRBV28 to TRBJ2-5, with 7 bases aligning to TRBD2. CDR3 length equals 15 residues. From germline, CDR1 is MDHEN and CDR2 SYDVKM. J lost 1 base, V lost 5 bases, and 7 bases had no gene match. CDR3 amino acids: CASSAPLAVQETQYF. The CDR3 bases are TGTGCCAGCAGTGCCCCGCTAGCGGTCCAAGAGACCCAGTACTTC.